This TCR beta chain was sequenced for a study of cytomegalovirus exposure and HLA in healthy donors. Healthy donors of bone marrow made up the group. Although they were nominally healthy when sampled, donors likely had unrecorded immune exposures. Study results and caveats: Sequencing depth roughly uniform across donors was assumed in presence/absence analyses.

A note on this clone: Its antigen is as yet unknown.

This PCR relied on a set of 60 Vbeta primers and 13 Jbeta primers. Repertoires were generated with immunoSEQ multiplex PCR, while TCRdb's copy carries only in-frame clones and drops some. The sample has over 70,000 clones, roughly three quarters seen once. This clonotype originated in a woman aged 45-60 years in good health and CMV-seropositive. The material sequenced was PBMCs.

In nucleotides, the CDR3 is TGTGCCTGGGCAGGGACACTAAGCACAGATACGCAGTATTTT. It yields the protein CAWAGTLSTDTQYF. The genes are TRBV30 and TRBJ2-3; D is possibly TRBD1 (6 bases). With 5 bases removed from V and 0 bases from J, the gap between germline ends came to 12 bases. Germline V lookup: CDR1 GTSNPN, CDR2 SVGIG (reference sequence). This CDR3 comprises 14 residues.